Below are 27 T cell receptor beta chains sequenced from a single sample in a study of cytomegalovirus exposure and HLA in healthy donors. The study ran its PCR with 60 Vbeta and 13 Jbeta primers. Clones were sequenced by immunoSEQ multiplex PCR, and TCRdb holds only the in-frame ones, with some missing. The table shows roughly 190,000 clones, with more than 75% occurring only once. The specimen was PBMCs. All receptors come from a woman aged 50 to 60 in good health and CMV-seropositive.

This clone was counted a single time. The DNA of the CDR3 is TGTGCCAGCAGCTTAAGAGAGAACACTGAAGCTTTCTTT. Protein: CASSLRENTEAFF. The V gene is TRBV11-2, the J gene TRBJ1-1; unclear D gene. Germline assignment: CDR1 SGHAT and CDR2 FQNNGV. Trimming removed 2 bases at V and 1 base at J, with 5 bases between. The CDR3 length is 13 residues.

The rearrangement links TRBV27 to TRBJ1-6; a possible D gene is TRBD1 (5 bases). Germline lookup yields CDR1 MNHEY and CDR2 SMNVEV (reference sequence). The length of the CDR3 is 15 residues. V was shortened by 8 bases and J by 3 bases, with 14 bases between the two germline ends. The CDR3 reads CASGPGLGYNSPLHF. DNA of the CDR3: TGTGCCAGCGGTCCGGGACTGGGCTATAATTCACCCCTCCACTTT.

The chain recombines TRBV5-1 with TRBJ2-6, with D unresolved. Trimming left V 1 base short and J 2 bases short, with 7 bases between. The CDR3 covers 15 residues. CDR1 is SGHRS, CDR2 YFSETQ, per germline. DNA of the CDR3: TGCGCCAGCAGCTTGAGCGTGCCTGGGGCCAACGTCCTGACTTTC. This gives the protein CASSLSVPGANVLTF.

The chain combines TRBV6-5 with TRBJ2-2; maybe TRBD1 (6 bases). Germline assignment: CDR1 MNHEY and CDR2 SVGAGI. V was shortened by 1 base and J by 12 bases, with 12 bases between the two germline ends. The CDR3 has 13 residues. CDR3 amino acids: CASSYYIGGKLFF. The CDR3 coding sequence is TGTGCCAGCAGTTACTATATAGGGGGAAAGCTGTTTTTT.

This clone has just one count. The sample holds other DNA sequences that translate to the same CDR3. V gene TRBV6-5 combines with J gene TRBJ2-7, with 11 positions matching TRBD2. Trimming took 2 bases from V and 1 from J; bases not matched to a gene: 4. CDR1 and CDR2 from the germline V gene are MNHEY and SVGAGI. The CDR3 runs 16 residues. CDR3 DNA sequence: TGTGCCAGCAGTTACAGTAGCGGGGGGGGATCCTACGAGCAGTACTTC. This sequence encodes CASSYSSGGGSYEQYF.

V and J are TRBV13 and TRBJ2-2, with 8 nucleotides matching TRBD1. V dropped 5 bases and J dropped 1; count of bases not matched to a gene: 3. CDR1 PRHDT and CDR2 FYEKMQ come from the germline V gene (reference sequence). This CDR3 contains 15 residues. CDR3 in DNA: TGTGCCAGCAGCCGAGACAGGGGGAACACCGGGGAGCTGTTTTTT. It yields the protein CASSRDRGNTGELFF.

V gene TRBV7-9 combines with J gene TRBJ1-5; 8 bases fit TRBD1. The CDR3 totals 15 residues. Losses at the gene ends were 6 bases for V and 3 bases for J; bases not matched to a gene: 7. The germline gives CDR1 SEHNR, CDR2 FQNEAQ (reference sequence). CDR3 nucleotide sequence: TGTGCCAGCAGTCGATCGACAGGGGCCAATCAGCCCCAGCATTTT. Residues: CASSRSTGANQPQHF.

The chain carries TRBV29-1 and TRBJ2-7; D uncertain. Germline loops: CDR1 SQVTM, CDR2 ANQGSEA. The CDR3 spans 11 residues. V was pared by 4 bases and J by 0 bases, with 4 bases between. The DNA of the CDR3 is TGCAGCGTTGCAGTCTCCTACGAGCAGTACTTC. This codes for CSVAVSYEQYF.

The V call is TRBV4-1, the J call TRBJ1-5, with D possibly being TRBD1 (5 bases). Germline V gene lookup returns CDR1 MGHRA and CDR2 YSYEKL. The ends were cut back, 0 bases at V and 0 bases at J, with 15 bases in the middle. The CDR3 sequence is 18 residues long. CDR3 protein: CASSQDRRVGDSNQPQHF. The CDR3 coding sequence is TGCGCCAGCAGCCAAGATAGAAGGGTAGGGGATAGCAATCAGCCCCAGCATTTT.

The chain recombines TRBV4-1 with TRBJ2-2; 7 bases agree with TRBD1. This CDR3 has 16 residues. Germline CDR1 MGHRA, CDR2 YSYEKL. V was clipped by 4 bases and J by 7 bases; unmatched bases: 12. This CDR3 is CASSPPSTGAHGELFF. In DNA, the CDR3 is TGCGCCAGCAGCCCGCCGAGTACAGGGGCCCACGGGGAGCTGTTTTTT.

The chain uses TRBV6-1 and TRBJ2-1; the match to TRBD1 covers 7 bases. Germline V gene data show CDR1 as MNHNS and CDR2 as SASEGT. The ends lost 2 bases at V and 1 base at J; junction bases unmatched: 5. The CDR3 is 16 residues long. The CDR3 sequence: CASSESGTVSYNEQFF. The CDR3 DNA follows: TGTGCCAGCAGTGAATCCGGGACAGTGTCCTACAATGAGCAGTTCTTC.

V gene TRBV9 combines with J gene TRBJ2-2; D unresolved. V was cut by 2 bases and J by 3 bases, with 11 bases left in between. The CDR3 loop spans 15 amino acids. Germline values: CDR1 SGDLS, CDR2 YYNGEE. Here the CDR3 DNA reads TGTGCCAGCAGCGTGGGTAGCCAGCACACCGGGGAGCTGTTTTTT. Translation gives CASSVGSQHTGELFF. The full variable domain, in which reference TRBV9 and TRBJ2-2 provide the parts outside the CDR3, is DSGVTQTPKHLITATGQRVTLRCSPRSGDLSVYWYQQSLDQGLQFLIQYYNGEERAKGNILERFSAQQFPDLHSELNLSSLELGDSALYFCASSVGSQHTGELFFGEGSRLTVL.

The chain joins TRBV5-1 to TRBJ2-3; 14 nucleotides line up with TRBD2. Germline V gene lookup returns CDR1 SGHRS and CDR2 YFSETQ. J gave up 1 base and V 3 bases, and 4 bases lay outside the gene matches. CDR3 length: 17 amino acids. The CDR3 bases are TGCGCCAGCAGCTGGTCGACTAGCGGGGGGGGCACAGATACGCAGTATTTT. It specifies CASSWSTSGGGTDTQYF.

This clone was counted between two and nine times. The V call is TRBV28, the J call TRBJ2-3, with D uncertain. There are 14 residues in the CDR3. Per germline, CDR1 MDHEN and CDR2 SYDVKM. V was cut by 8 bases and J by 2 bases, with 14 bases left in between. The CDR3: CASLGRAYTDTQYF. DNA for the CDR3: TGTGCCAGCCTCGGTCGAGCCTACACAGATACGCAGTATTTT.

This rearrangement joins TRBV5-6 to TRBJ2-5; the D gene is possibly TRBD2 (6 bases). With the DNA end fitting TRBJ2-7 better, the J assignment may be wrong. This CDR3 is built from 17 residues. Germline V gives CDR1 SGHDT, CDR2 YYEEEE. In nucleotides, the CDR3 is TGTGCCAGCAGCTTGGCCTATAGGAGGGCAAATGGGGACGAGCAGTACTTC. It encodes CASSLAYRRANGDEQYF.

Details on this clone: Compared with germline, one end of the junction differs, possibly owing to a read error. The chain couples TRBV4-1 to TRBJ2-3, with TRBD2 identical over 12 bases. The V gene's germline CDR1 is MGHRA and CDR2 YSYEKL. This CDR3 spans 16 amino acids. The CDR3 spells CASSQDLELAGGLGVF. DNA of the CDR3: TGCGCCAGCAGCCAAGATCTTGAACTAGCGGGGGGCCTCGGAGTATTT.

The rearrangement links TRBV13 to TRBJ2-2; D is perhaps TRBD1 (6 bases). CDR1 PRHDT and CDR2 FYEKMQ come from the germline V gene (reference sequence). CDR3 size: 15 residues. The V end was cut by 5 bases, the J end by 9 bases, with 19 bases between. CDR3: CASSPGGDGDRELFF. CDR3 nucleotide sequence: TGTGCCAGCAGCCCTGGGGGCGACGGCGATAGGGAGCTGTTTTTT. The complete variable domain, with remaining parts taken from reference TRBV13 and TRBJ2-2, reads AAGVIQSPRHLIKEKRETATLKCYPIPRHDTVYWYQQGPGQDPQFLISFYEKMQSDKGSIPDRFSAQQFSDYHSELNMSSLELGDSALYFCASSPGGDGDRELFFGEGSRLTVL.

J is TRBJ2-3 and V is TRBV5-4; 10 nucleotides match TRBD1. The CDR3 sequence is 15 residues long. Per the germline V gene, CDR1 is SGHNT and CDR2 is YYREEE (reference sequence). V lost 5 bases to trimming and J lost 4 bases; unmatched junction nucleotides: 7. CDR3 bases: TGTGCCAGCAGGGGGGACAGGGGTCGGGCAGATACGCAGTATTTT. It yields the protein CASRGDRGRADTQYF.

The chain links TRBV2 to TRBJ2-5; D perhaps matches TRBD2 (6 bases). V dropped 8 bases and J dropped 2 bases, with 12 bases sitting between them. CDR1 is SNHLY and CDR2 is FYNNEI in the germline V gene. The CDR3 totals 13 residues. The CDR3: CASLTSRQETQYF. CDR3 in DNA: TGTGCCAGCCTGACTAGTCGACAAGAGACCCAGTACTTC. Together with reference TRBV2 and TRBJ2-5, the CDR3 gives the full variable domain: EPEVTQTPSHQVTQMGQEVILRCVPISNHLYFYWYRQILGQKVEFLVSFYNNEISEKSEIFDDQFSVERPDGSNFTLKIRSTKLEDSAMYFCASLTSRQETQYFGPGTRLLVL.

The chain carries TRBV23-1 and TRBJ2-2; D is uncertain. TRBV23-1 is an ORF; its function is uncertain. V was clipped by 4 bases and J by 4 bases, with 4 bases between them. This CDR3 has 12 amino acids. CDR3 residues: CASSRLTGELFF. CDR3 in DNA: TGCGCCAGCAGTCGACTCACCGGGGAGCTGTTTTTT.

The chain links TRBV6-6 to TRBJ1-5; D gene unclear. CDR3 size: 13 residues. V was trimmed by 2 bases and J by 9 bases, leaving 11 bases between them. CDR1 is MNHNY and CDR2 is SVGAGI in the germline V gene (reference sequence). This chain's CDR3 is CASSYESGRPQHF. The CDR3, as DNA: TGTGCCAGCAGTTACGAGAGCGGGCGGCCCCAGCATTTT.

V is TRBV6-1 and J is TRBJ2-7, with 8 positions matching TRBD2. This CDR3 spans 13 amino acids. V was pared by 6 bases and J by 2 bases, with 3 bases of the junction left unmatched. Germline lookup yields CDR1 MNHNS and CDR2 SASEGT. The CDR3 sequence: CASRSGGPYEQYF. The CDR3 bases are TGTGCCAGCAGGTCGGGGGGGCCCTACGAGCAGTACTTC.

J is TRBJ2-1 and V is TRBV5-6; maybe TRBD2 (5 bases). The CDR3 length is 12 residues. V lost 6 bases and J lost 3, with 7 bases in between. The V gene's germline CDR1 is SGHDT and CDR2 YYEEEE. In DNA form, the CDR3 reads TGTGCCAGCACCCGGGACTACAATGAGCAGTTCTTC. This encodes CASTRDYNEQFF.

The chain recombines TRBV4-3 with TRBJ1-2, with 10 bases identical to TRBD1. The J segment lost 8 bases and the V segment lost 0 bases, leaving 9 bases of the junction unmatched. The CDR3 totals 16 residues. In germline, CDR1 is LGHNA, CDR2 YSLEER. The CDR3 bases are TGCGCCAGCAGCCAAGATACGGGACAGGGGAACTTGGGCTACACCTTC. Protein: CASSQDTGQGNLGYTF.

CDR3 protein: CASSFATGQGNNEQFF. CDR3 DNA sequence: TGTGCCAGCAGCTTTGCTACAGGACAGGGGAACAATGAGCAGTTCTTC. The chain has TRBV5-4 and TRBJ2-1; the match to TRBD1 covers 9 bases. Per germline, CDR1 SGHNT and CDR2 YYREEE (reference sequence). This CDR3 region has 16 residues. Trimming cost V 2 bases and J 5 bases; bases outside gene matches: 8.

The chain employs TRBV5-4 and TRBJ1-1; 9 bases match TRBD1. V lost 4 bases and J lost 0; bases outside the gene matches: 4. The CDR3 covers 15 residues. Germline CDR1 and CDR2: SGHNT and YYREEE (reference sequence). CDR3 sequence: CASSPDRGLNTEAFF. For the CDR3, the DNA is TGTGCCAGCAGCCCGGACAGGGGCCTGAACACTGAAGCTTTCTTT.

The DNA for the CDR3 is TGTGCCAGCAGCCGGACAGGGGGCGCGGGGCAGCCCCAGCATTTT. Its protein is CASSRTGGAGQPQHF. The chain joins TRBV5-5 to TRBJ1-5, with 11 bases lining up with TRBD1. The CDR3 length is 15 residues. Germline V CDR1 and CDR2: SGHKS, YYEKEE (reference sequence). Trimming cost V 4 bases and J 7 bases; bases outside gene matches: 7.